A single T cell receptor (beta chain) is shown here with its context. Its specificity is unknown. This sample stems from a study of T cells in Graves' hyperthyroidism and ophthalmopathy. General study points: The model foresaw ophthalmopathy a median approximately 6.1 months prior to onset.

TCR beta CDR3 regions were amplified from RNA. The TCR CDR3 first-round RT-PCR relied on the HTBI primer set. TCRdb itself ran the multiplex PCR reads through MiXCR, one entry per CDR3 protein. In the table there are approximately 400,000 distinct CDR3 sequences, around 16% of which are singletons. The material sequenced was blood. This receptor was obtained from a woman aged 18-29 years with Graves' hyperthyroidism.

The CDR3 is CASSIGRGALPTDTQYF. For the CDR3, the DNA is TGTGCCAGTAGTATTGGGCGGGGGGCCCTTCCCACAGATACGCAGTATTTT. The chain recombines TRBV19 with TRBJ2-3; 8 bases agree with TRBD2. The length of the CDR3 is 17 residues. V shed 3 bases, J shed 2 bases, and the junction held 10 bases outside the gene matches. The V gene's germline CDR1 is LNHDA and CDR2 SQIVND (reference sequence).